Listed below are T cell receptor beta chains from one sample, sequenced in a study of OX40 agonist ivuxolimab in advanced cancers. Using immunoSEQ multiplex PCR, the repertoire was profiled, and TCRdb retains in-frame clones only, with some absent. The sample lists approximately 100,000 clones; 90% to 95% were seen once. This sample comprised CD4+ or CD8+ T cells sorted from blood, obtained in a trial of the OX40 agonist ivuxolimab. The receptors here all came from an adult with an advanced solid tumor such as melanoma, head and neck, liver or kidney cancer. The CDR3 runs from the conserved cysteine through the conserved F or W. The order of the fields is CDR3 length, J gene, V gene, clone size, D gene, CDR3 protein, CDR3 DNA. A D gene is named only where the DNA matches it firmly. Size tells how often a clone was seen (once, few, many) or the class of an expanded clone, and some rows leave it out.

12	TRBJ2-7	TRBV28	once	NA	CASSPIAYEQYF	TGTGCCAGCAGCCCAATAGCCTACGAGCAGTACTTC
14	TRBJ2-5	TRBV30	NA	TRBD1	CAWNRDRVRETQYF	TGTGCCTGGAACAGGGACAGGGTAAGGGAGACCCAGTACTTC
16	TRBJ2-5	TRBV9	NA	TRBD1	CASSRPTTTGGETQYF	TGTGCCAGCAGCCGGCCTACAACGACAGGGGGAGAGACCCAGTACTTC
15	TRBJ2-1	TRBV11-1	NA	TRBD1	CASSYRGRWDNEQFF	TGTGCCAGCAGCTATAGGGGGCGGTGGGACAATGAGCAGTTCTTC
16	TRBJ1-3	TRBV10-1	NA	NA	CASRAGSSLAGNTIYF	TGCGCCAGCAGGGCTGGGAGTTCACTAGCGGGAAACACCATATATTTT
15	TRBJ1-1	TRBV19	NA	NA	CASSVSRGGYAEAFF	TGTGCCAGTAGTGTCTCCAGGGGCGGGTACGCTGAAGCTTTCTTT
13	TRBJ2-7	TRBV5-4	NA	TRBD1	CASSLQGADEQYF	TGTGCCAGCAGCTTACAGGGGGCCGACGAGCAGTACTTC
15	TRBJ2-2	TRBV7-3	NA	NA	CASSPLRSSTGELFF	TGTGCCAGCAGCCCCCTACGGAGTTCCACCGGGGAGCTGTTTTTT
17	TRBJ2-1	TRBV7-3	NA	TRBD2	CASIQRGLARSYNEQFF	TGTGCCAGCATCCAAAGAGGACTAGCGAGGTCCTACAATGAGCAGTTCTTC
12	TRBJ2-7	TRBV30	NA	NA	CAWNTQGHEQYF	TGTGCCTGGAACACCCAGGGCCACGAGCAGTACTTC
14	TRBJ2-2	TRBV29-1	NA	NA	CSVGIGSYTGELFF	TGCAGCGTTGGGATTGGCAGCTACACCGGGGAGCTGTTTTTT
16	TRBJ2-1	TRBV7-9	NA	TRBD2	CASSLSGGAPYNEQFF	TGTGCCAGCAGCCTTAGCGGGGGGGCCCCCTACAATGAGCAGTTCTTC
16	TRBJ2-1	TRBV19	NA	NA	CASSIKSSYSYNEQFF	TGTGCCAGTAGTATTAAGAGTAGTTACTCCTACAATGAGCAGTTCTTC
14	TRBJ2-4	TRBV7-9	NA	NA	CASSKEFGRALLYF	TGTGCCAGCAGCAAAGAGTTCGGCAGGGCGCTTCTATACTTC